The 2 T cell receptor beta chains in this list originate from one sample, sequenced in a study of cytomegalovirus exposure and HLA in healthy donors (dated by TCRdb to 2017 to 2019). Library preparation employed the immunoSEQ multiplex PCR assay. The multiplex PCR relied on a mix of 60 forward primers for TCR Vbeta segments and 13 reverse primers for TCR Jbeta segments. Held by TCRdb, this immuneACCESS table contains in-frame sequences only and omits some clones. Under half of the omission traces to an unresolved V gene where checked; the cause of the rest is unknown. The sample table records some 86,000 clones; roughly 77% of these occur just once. The top ten hold approximately 15% of the sample. The specimen was PBMCs. Receptors were obtained from a woman aged 35 to 49 in good health and CMV-seropositive.

V is TRBV4-3 and J is TRBJ1-5; 10 nucleotides agree with TRBD1. The CDR3 is made up of 15 amino acids. V trimming: 5 bases; J trimming: 5 bases; junction bases outside the gene matches: 6. Looked up from germline, CDR1 is LGHNA and CDR2 is YSLEER. CDR3 loop: CASSSPGTGDQPQHF. The CDR3 DNA is TGCGCCAGCAGCTCACCTGGGACAGGGGATCAGCCCCAGCATTTT.

The J gene is TRBJ2-7, the V gene TRBV5-6; D may be TRBD1 (6 bases). The CDR3 has 14 amino acids. The germline V gene encodes CDR1 SGHDT and CDR2 YYEEEE. The ends were cut back, 1 base at V and 3 bases at J, with 11 bases in the middle. In DNA form, the CDR3 reads TGTGCCAGCAGCTTGTTCGGACAGATCTACGAGCAGTACTTC. It translates to CASSLFGQIYEQYF.